These 10 T cell receptor beta chains share one sample of origin, sequenced in a study of shared clonotypes between healthy human individuals. Data came from immunoSEQ multiplex PCR; TCRdb stores just in-frame clones and leaves some out. The data contain nearly 1 million clones, 60% to 85% of them seen just once; the ten biggest clones take up over 1.3%. Sequencing was performed on memory CD4+ T cells sorted from blood. Subset described: CD45RA-negative fraction. The receptor source for this set is a man aged 18 to 30 in good health.

The J gene is TRBJ2-7, the V gene TRBV6-5, with 7 bases that match TRBD2. The germline V gene encodes CDR1 MNHEY and CDR2 SVGAGI. J was trimmed by 3 bases and V by 6 bases; bases with no gene match: 11. The CDR3 runs to 15 residues. CDR3 sequence reads: CASRTTSLRYYEQYF. For the CDR3, the DNA is TGTGCCAGCAGGACGACTAGCCTTCGATACTACGAGCAGTACTTC.

This clone turned up a few times. V is TRBV5-1 and J is TRBJ1-4; D not resolved. The CDR3 consists of 17 residues. Trimming took 3 bases from V and 0 from J, leaving 15 bases between them. Germline V CDR1 and CDR2: SGHRS, YFSETQ. The CDR3 is CASSSASTAATNEKLFF. The CDR3 region has the DNA TGCGCCAGCAGCTCCGCTTCGACCGCTGCAACTAATGAAAAACTGTTTTTT.

V usage is TRBV6-6 and J usage is TRBJ1-1; D unclear. Germline assignment: CDR1 MNHNY and CDR2 SVGAGI (reference sequence). The CDR3 contains 14 residues. V lost 4 bases and J lost 1, with 10 bases in between. CDR3: CASSSGGWNTEAFF. DNA of the CDR3: TGTGCCAGCAGTTCCGGAGGGTGGAACACTGAAGCTTTCTTT.

The chain links TRBV19 to TRBJ1-6; D is unclear. The CDR3 loop spans 15 amino acids. V was shortened by 3 bases and J by 5 bases, with 11 bases between the two germline ends. Germline CDR1 is LNHDA and CDR2 is SQIVND (reference sequence). This chain's CDR3 is CASSMGSSDNSPLHF. In DNA form, the CDR3 reads TGTGCCAGTAGTATGGGTAGCAGCGATAATTCACCCCTCCACTTT.

This clone was found a few times. The chain carries TRBV30 and TRBJ1-3; D gene unclear. The V gene lost 0 bases and the J gene lost 8 bases, with 17 bases spanning the gap. The germline V gene has CDR1 GTSNPN and CDR2 SVGIG (reference sequence). This CDR3 region has 15 residues. In nucleotides, the CDR3 is TGTGCCTGGAGTGTCAAGGAAATCTCGAGGGACACCATATATTTT. Its translation is CAWSVKEISRDTIYF.

This chain uses TRBV29-1 with TRBJ2-2, with 7 bases fitting TRBD1. Per the germline V gene, CDR1 is SQVTM and CDR2 is ANQGSEA. V was clipped by 6 bases and J by 1 base; unmatched bases: 2. This CDR3 comprises 13 residues. The CDR3 DNA sequence: TGCAGCGTGAGACAGGGGAACACCGGGGAGCTGTTTTTT. It codes for CSVRQGNTGELFF.

J is TRBJ2-6 and V is TRBV30; no firm D call. Germline lookup yields CDR1 GTSNPN and CDR2 SVGIG (reference sequence). V lost 4 bases and J lost 0, with 10 bases in between. The CDR3 loop spans 15 amino acids. The DNA of the CDR3 is TGTGCCTGGACCCCCCAGCCCTCTGGGGCCAACGTCCTGACTTTC. Residues: CAWTPQPSGANVLTF.

A single count supports this clone. The genes are TRBV10-3 and TRBJ1-5; the D gene is possibly TRBD1 (6 bases). Germline V CDR1 and CDR2: ENHRY, SYGVKD. Trimming removed 0 bases from V and 4 bases from J, with 22 bases in between. This CDR3 has 19 residues. DNA of the CDR3: TGTGCCATCAGTGAGTCGACAGGACCGGGTTTAAGAGGGAATCAGCCCCAGCATTTT. Encoded protein: CAISESTGPGLRGNQPQHF.

The chain joins TRBV28 to TRBJ1-2; TRBD1 might be the D (5 bases). The CDR3 covers 16 residues. V lost 1 base to trimming and J lost 0 bases, with 12 bases between them. The V gene's germline CDR1 is MDHEN and CDR2 SYDVKM. The CDR3 reads CASSLLRGSSNYGYTF. In nucleotides, the CDR3 is TGTGCCAGCAGTTTATTGAGGGGCAGCTCTAACTATGGCTACACCTTC.

The rearrangement uses TRBV6-4 and TRBJ1-3; D gene unclear. Germline lookup yields CDR1 MRHNA and CDR2 SNTAGT. The CDR3 extends over 13 amino acids. V was pared by 5 bases and J by 4 bases, with 9 bases between. CDR3 sequence reads: CASSPESGNTIYF. In nucleotides, the CDR3 is TGTGCCAGCAGTCCAGAGTCGGGAAACACCATATATTTT.